This T cell receptor (beta chain) was captured in a study of T cell changes during pregnancy in multiple sclerosis. The data were produced by immunoSEQ multiplex PCR, yet TCRdb's version contains in-frame clones alone and is incomplete. The sample has about 50,000 clones, almost 90% seen once; the top ten hold less than 6.5%. The germline V gene has CDR1 SGDLS and CDR2 YYNGEE. V gave up 0 bases and J gave up 4 bases, with 10 bases separating them. CDR3 length equals 14 residues. The chain couples TRBV9 to TRBJ1-1; D not certain. The sequence came from a female donor in good health, enrolled as a control in a pregnancy study. Sample: peripheral blood, taken after pregnancy. The CDR3 is CASSVAPGGTEAFF. In DNA, the CDR3 is TGTGCCAGCAGCGTAGCGCCCGGAGGCACTGAAGCTTTCTTT.